The clone carrying this T cell receptor beta chain was recorded a few times. Its cognate antigen is unknown. These data belong to a study of T cell repertoires in cytomegalovirus infection. Study-level background: Evidence of both CMV infection and a matching HLA type came from public TCR beta signatures.

Findings and caveats of the study: Of the TCR beta families, the public ones yielded a cumulative frequency that identified carriers of CMV plus the relevant HLA. Predominance within the ex vivo response was attributable to HLA-C-restricted CMV-specific TCR beta clonotypes.

MiXCR, applied by TCRdb to the reads, yields one record per CDR3 protein. This sample has 350,000 to 550,000 distinct CDR3 sequences; roughly a third occur once, and the top ten carry roughly 13%. The V gene's germline CDR1 is KGHDR and CDR2 SFDVKD. The V segment lost 5 bases and the J segment 4 bases; nucleotides outside the gene matches: 9. This CDR3 region has 16 residues. Sequencing was carried out using PBMCs. The TCR was taken from a human donor in good health (CMV status not recorded). Some clones in this sample may be carry-over from other donors' samples. The rearrangement joins TRBV24-1 to TRBJ1-5; TRBD1 agrees at 8 bases. CDR3 region: CATSGADRGPNQPQHF. The CDR3 nucleotides are TGTGCCACCAGTGGGGCCGACAGGGGCCCGAATCAGCCCCAGCATTTT.